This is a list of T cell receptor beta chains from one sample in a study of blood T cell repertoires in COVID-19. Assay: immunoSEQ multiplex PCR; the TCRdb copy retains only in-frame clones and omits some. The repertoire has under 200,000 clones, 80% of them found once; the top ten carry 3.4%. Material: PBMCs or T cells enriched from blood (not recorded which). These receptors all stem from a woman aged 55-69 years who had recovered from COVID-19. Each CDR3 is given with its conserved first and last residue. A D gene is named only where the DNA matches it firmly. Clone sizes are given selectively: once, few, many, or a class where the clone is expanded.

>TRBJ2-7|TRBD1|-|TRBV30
TGTGCCCTAAGGACAGGGTCTTACGAGCAGTACTTC
CALRTGSYEQYF
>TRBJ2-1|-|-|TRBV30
TGTGCCTGGAGTGCCCCGGAGGGGATCCGGGACAATGAGCAGTTCTTC
CAWSAPEGIRDNEQFF
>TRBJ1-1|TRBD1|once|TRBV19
TGTGCCAGTAGTCAAAACACAGGGGTAGCCACTGAAGCTTTCTTT
CASSQNTGVATEAFF
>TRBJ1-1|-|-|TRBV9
TGTGCCAGCAGCGGAGGGGGATCGAACACTGAAGCTTTCTTT
CASSGGGSNTEAFF
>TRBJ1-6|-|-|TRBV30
TGTGCCTTCCCTGGTGCCGTAGTTGCCAGGCCTAATAATTCACCCCTCCACTTT
CAFPGAVVARPNNSPLHF
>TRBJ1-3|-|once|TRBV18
TGTGCCAGCTCACCCGAAAGCGAAGCTAGAAACACCATATATTTT
CASSPESEARNTIYF
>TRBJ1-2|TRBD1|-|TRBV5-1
TGCGCCAGCAGCTGGGGACAGGGGGCCGGCTATGGCTACACCTTC
CASSWGQGAGYGYTF
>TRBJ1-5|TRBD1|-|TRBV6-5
TGTGCCAGCAATACAGGGGCCGGGAATCAGCCCCAGCATTTT
CASNTGAGNQPQHF
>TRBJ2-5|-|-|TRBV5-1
TGCGCCAGCAGCATCCCACGAGACAGGCAAGAGACCCAGTACTTC
CASSIPRDRQETQYF
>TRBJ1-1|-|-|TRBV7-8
TGTGCCAGCAGCTCGCCGGCGGGGGAATCCACTGAAGCTTTCTTT
CASSSPAGESTEAFF
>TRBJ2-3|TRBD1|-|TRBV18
TGTGCCAGCTCACCAGGGACAGGACTCACAGATACGCAGTATTTT
CASSPGTGLTDTQYF